The 30 T cell receptor beta chains given below trace back to one sample, sequenced in a study of shared T cell receptors in the human thymus. Sequencing used immunoSEQ multiplex PCR; TCRdb keeps in-frame clones, though not all of them. The repertoire holds some 760,000 clones, with 70% to 90% as singletons. The data were also submitted as part of a second study, on human thymus T cells.

The sequenced material came from thymocytes. These receptors were obtained from a girl under two years old with a congenital heart defect.

V and J are TRBV29-1 and TRBJ1-1; 7 bases match TRBD1. The CDR3 loop spans 12 amino acids. In germline, CDR1 is SQVTM, CDR2 ANQGSEA. V shed 5 bases, J shed 3 bases, and the junction held 3 bases outside the gene matches. This CDR3 is CSVSDRDTEAFF. CDR3 nucleotides: TGCAGCGTTTCCGACAGGGACACTGAAGCTTTCTTT. Full variable domain (outside the CDR3, taken from reference TRBV29-1 and TRBJ1-1): SAVISQKPSRDICQRGTSLTIQCQVDSQVTMMFWYRQQPGQSLTLIATANQGSEATYESGFVIDKFPISRPNLTFSTLTVSNMSPEDSSIYLCSVSDRDTEAFFGQGTRLTVV.

This clone was seen only once. The rearrangement links TRBV10-1 to TRBJ2-2; maybe TRBD1 (8 bases). The germline V gene encodes CDR1 WNHNN and CDR2 SYGVQD (reference sequence). The length of the CDR3 is 24 residues. Trimming took 2 bases from V and 3 from J, leaving 37 bases between them. In nucleotides, the CDR3 is TGCGCCAGCAGTGAGGGGCTTCGGACAGGGAGGGGTCAGGTCGCCAGAGTTGACACCGGGGAGCTGTTTTTT. Encoded protein: CASSEGLRTGRGQVARVDTGELFF.

A few counts support this clone. Here the CDR3 DNA reads TGTGCCAGCAGCAATTTGGGGACAAGCAATCAGCCCCAGCATTTT. It translates to CASSNLGTSNQPQHF. The chain combines TRBV6-5 with TRBJ1-5, with a tentative D call TRBD1 (6 bases). V gave up 6 bases and J gave up 1 base, with 13 bases separating them. This CDR3 contains 15 residues. Germline V gene data show CDR1 as MNHEY and CDR2 as SVGAGI.

The chain recombines TRBV6-1 with TRBJ1-4; D perhaps matches TRBD1 (6 bases). The germline CDR1 and CDR2 sequences are MNHNS and SASEGT. The CDR3 runs to 14 residues. With 1 base removed from V and 8 bases from J, the gap between germline ends came to 11 bases. The CDR3 bases are TGTGCCAGCAGTGAAGGGGGGCCGGGGGAAAAACTGTTTTTT. Translating gives CASSEGGPGEKLFF.

This chain joins TRBV12-5 and TRBJ2-1; the D gene is possibly TRBD2 (6 bases). The germline CDR1 and CDR2 sequences are LGHNT and FRNRAP. Between the trimmed V and J ends, which lost 7 bases and 7 bases, there was a span of 8 bases. This CDR3 comprises 11 residues. The CDR3 protein is CASEGRNEQFF. CDR3 bases: TGTGCTAGTGAGGGGAGGAATGAGCAGTTCTTC.

The rearrangement links TRBV4-1 to TRBJ1-5; a possible D gene is TRBD1 (6 bases). The V gene's germline CDR1 is MGHRA and CDR2 YSYEKL. The V end was cut by 0 bases, the J end by 4 bases, with 13 bases between. The CDR3 runs to 16 residues. The CDR3 nucleotides are TGCGCCAGCAGCCAAGAATCCCGGGACAAAAATCAGCCCCAGCATTTT. Residues: CASSQESRDKNQPQHF.

The chain couples TRBV29-1 to TRBJ1-1, with a weak D call TRBD1 (6 bases). In germline, CDR1 is SQVTM, CDR2 ANQGSEA. This CDR3 has 17 residues. V dropped 2 bases and J dropped 1 base, with 20 bases sitting between them. The CDR3 reads CSVENGGPVVENTEAFF. The CDR3 bases are TGCAGCGTTGAAAATGGGGGCCCGGTCGTGGAGAACACTGAAGCTTTCTTT.

Worth noting for this clone: In the same sample, other DNA sequences code for this CDR3. The chain joins TRBV28 to TRBJ1-1; TRBD1 matches at 7 bases. After removal of 3 bases from V and 4 bases from J, the junction contained 5 bases not matched to a gene. Germline CDR1 MDHEN, CDR2 SYDVKM. CDR3 length equals 14 residues. The DNA for the CDR3 is TGTGCCAGCAGTTTTACAGGGGCCGGCACTGAAGCTTTCTTT. Translated: CASSFTGAGTEAFF.

This clone occurred a few times. At one end the junction does not follow the germline gene, possibly because of a read error. The V call is TRBV2, the J call TRBJ2-5; 7 nucleotides align to TRBD2. The CDR3 spans 12 residues. CDR1 and CDR2 from the germline V gene are SNHLY and FYNNEI. CDR3 bases: TGTGCCAGCAGTGGGACTGGGGAGGGCACTAACTTC. Encoded protein: CASSGTGEGTNF.

This sequence joins TRBV4-2 and TRBJ1-4; no clear D gene. The V gene's germline CDR1 is LGHNA and CDR2 YNFKEQ. V was cut by 1 base and J by 4 bases, with 16 bases left in between. This CDR3 is 17 amino acids long. In nucleotides, the CDR3 is TGTGCCAGCAGCCAAGGTACGGGTCGGCTGATTAATGAAAAACTGTTTTTT. This gives the protein CASSQGTGRLINEKLFF.

This chain uses TRBV27 with TRBJ1-5, with TRBD1 matching 11 bases. From germline, CDR1 is MNHEY and CDR2 SMNVEV (reference sequence). The ends lost 6 bases at V and 7 bases at J; junction bases unmatched: 8. The CDR3 runs 15 residues. Here the CDR3 reads CASSRGQGARQPQHF. The CDR3, as DNA: TGTGCCAGCAGCCGAGGACAGGGGGCAAGACAGCCCCAGCATTTT.

The chain uses TRBV2 and TRBJ1-1, with TRBD1 as a possible D gene (6 bases). The CDR3 has 15 residues. Trimming took 2 bases from V and 0 from J, leaving 10 bases between them. Germline lookup yields CDR1 SNHLY and CDR2 FYNNEI. CDR3 nucleotides: TGTGCCAGCAGTGAAAGGGGACATCTGAACACTGAAGCTTTCTTT. This gives the protein CASSERGHLNTEAFF.

The V gene is TRBV14, the J gene TRBJ2-1, with TRBD2 identical over 10 bases. V gave up 0 bases and J gave up 2 bases; unmatched junction bases: 13. The CDR3 length is 20 residues. CDR1 and CDR2 (germline): SGHDN, FVKESK. CDR3 sequence (DNA): TGTGCCAGCAGCCAAGAGCCCGAACTAGCGGGGAAGTTCCCCTACAATGAGCAGTTCTTC. Translating it yields CASSQEPELAGKFPYNEQFF.

The J gene is TRBJ2-2, the V gene TRBV19; no clear D gene. The CDR3 consists of 15 residues. Trimming removed 3 bases from V and 0 bases from J, with 8 bases in between. Germline lookup yields CDR1 LNHDA and CDR2 SQIVND (reference sequence). CDR3 sequence: CASSINSPNTGELFF. DNA of the CDR3: TGTGCCAGTAGTATCAACAGCCCGAACACCGGGGAGCTGTTTTTT.

J is TRBJ1-5 and V is TRBV19; D possibly corresponds to TRBD1 (5 bases). Looked up from germline, CDR1 is LNHDA and CDR2 is SQIVND (reference sequence). This CDR3 has 14 amino acids. V was shortened by 5 bases and J by 11 bases, with 19 bases between the two germline ends. The CDR3 spells CASSATDEIRTQHF. The CDR3 coding sequence is TGTGCCAGTAGTGCGACAGACGAAATCAGGACCCAGCATTTT. The whole variable domain, filled in from reference TRBV19 and TRBJ1-5, reads DGGITQSPKYLFRKEGQNVTLSCEQNLNHDAMYWYRQDPGQGLRLIYYSQIVNDFQKGDIAEGYSVSREKKESFPLTVTSAQKNPTAFYLCASSATDEIRTQHFGDGTRLSIL.

This clone was found a few times. The chain couples TRBV18 to TRBJ2-5, with D possibly matching TRBD1 (6 bases). Between the trimmed V and J ends, which lost 6 bases and 5 bases, there was a span of 19 bases. The CDR3 has 15 residues. Germline-derived CDR1 and CDR2 are KGHSH and LQKENI. CDR3 sequence reads: CASSPVQGPWETQYF. CDR3 bases: TGTGCCAGCTCTCCGGTGCAGGGGCCTTGGGAGACCCAGTACTTC.

The chain combines TRBV6-1 with TRBJ2-1; possibly TRBD1 for D (5 bases). The CDR3 contains 15 residues. The germline gives CDR1 MNHNS, CDR2 SASEGT. V gave up 6 bases and J gave up 3 bases, with 15 bases separating them. In DNA, the CDR3 is TGTGCCAGCAGAATGGGGCCTGGATTCTACAATGAGCAGTTCTTC. This sequence encodes CASRMGPGFYNEQFF.

The chain uses TRBV7-9 and TRBJ2-7; the match to TRBD1 covers 7 bases. The germline V gene encodes CDR1 SEHNR and CDR2 FQNEAQ (reference sequence). The V gene end was trimmed by 0 bases and the J gene end by 5 bases; junction bases not matched to a gene: 7. This CDR3 has 15 amino acids. CDR3 DNA: TGTGCCAGCAGCTTAGCCCGAGGACAGGCGAACGAGCAGTACTTC. This translates into CASSLARGQANEQYF.

For this clone: One end of the junction fails to match germline, which may point to a read error. V is TRBV10-3 and J is TRBJ1-5; no firm D call. From germline, CDR1 is ENHRY and CDR2 SYGVKD. The CDR3 is 16 amino acids. Here the CDR3 reads CAISKIVWELVQLQHF. Written as DNA, the CDR3 is TGTGCCATCAGTAAGATTGTTTGGGAGTTGGTTCAGCTCCAGCATTTT.

The chain is built from TRBV6-1 and TRBJ2-7; TRBD1 matches at 9 bases. V trimming: 6 bases; J trimming: 7 bases; junction bases outside the gene matches: 13. CDR1 MNHNS and CDR2 SASEGT come from the germline V gene. CDR3 length: 15 amino acids. CDR3 amino acids: CASSGHLPGQGEQYF. The CDR3, as DNA: TGTGCCAGCAGCGGACACCTTCCGGGACAGGGTGAGCAGTACTTC.

The chain uses TRBV11-1 and TRBJ1-6; 8 positions match TRBD1. The germline CDR1 and CDR2 sequences are SGHAT and FQDESV (reference sequence). V lost 3 bases, J lost 7 bases, and 8 bases stayed unmatched. The CDR3 totals 16 residues. CDR3: CASSFTSDRVNSPLHF. The CDR3, as DNA: TGTGCCAGCAGCTTCACCTCGGACAGGGTGAATTCACCCCTCCACTTT.

The genes are TRBV7-9 and TRBJ1-6; 8 nucleotides match TRBD1. With V trimmed by 5 bases and J by 7 bases, 13 bases remained unmatched. CDR1 SEHNR and CDR2 FQNEAQ come from the germline V gene (reference sequence). The length of the CDR3 is 17 residues. CDR3 coding DNA: TGTGCCAGCAGCCCCCCAAGCCCAAGACAGGGGAATTCACCCCTCCACTTT. Amino acids: CASSPPSPRQGNSPLHF.

The chain uses TRBV19 and TRBJ2-3, with D perhaps TRBD2 (6 bases). The CDR3 sequence is 19 residues long. Deletions cut 2 bases from V and 2 bases from J, with 23 bases between. CDR1 and CDR2 (germline): LNHDA, SQIVND (reference sequence). This CDR3 reads CASSISGEWRKTTTDTQYF. CDR3 sequence (DNA): TGTGCCAGTAGTATATCGGGGGAATGGAGAAAAACCACCACAGATACGCAGTATTTT.

V usage is TRBV25-1 and J usage is TRBJ2-3; 7 bases match TRBD1. The CDR3 has 18 amino acids. Germline CDR1 and CDR2: MGHDK and SYGVNS. Losses at the gene ends were 2 bases for V and 0 bases for J; bases not matched to a gene: 11. The DNA of the CDR3 is TGTGCCAGCAGTGAAAGAAGGGACAGCGAGGCTAGCACAGATACGCAGTATTTT. As protein: CASSERRDSEASTDTQYF.

The rearrangement uses TRBV29-1 and TRBJ1-1; TRBD1 might be the D (6 bases). The germline V and J ends were trimmed by 5 bases and 4 bases, with 14 bases remaining between them. The CDR3 totals 13 residues. Germline V gives CDR1 SQVTM, CDR2 ANQGSEA. Written as DNA, the CDR3 is TGCAGCGTTAACCGGGACATCGGCACTGAAGCTTTCTTT. Protein: CSVNRDIGTEAFF. Variable domain in full (rest from reference TRBV29-1 and TRBJ1-1): SAVISQKPSRDICQRGTSLTIQCQVDSQVTMMFWYRQQPGQSLTLIATANQGSEATYESGFVIDKFPISRPNLTFSTLTVSNMSPEDSSIYLCSVNRDIGTEAFFGQGTRLTVV.

The V gene is TRBV19, the J gene TRBJ2-7; D is unclear. The germline V and J ends were trimmed by 3 bases and 5 bases, with 14 bases remaining between them. The CDR3 covers 14 residues. Germline CDR1 reads LNHDA; CDR2 reads SQIVND (reference sequence). CDR3 DNA: TGTGCCAGTAGTATCTCTGTCCAGGTGGACGAGCAGTACTTC. It yields the protein CASSISVQVDEQYF.

The chain is built from TRBV5-1 and TRBJ2-1; D is perhaps TRBD1 (6 bases). V lost 1 base, J lost 7 bases, and 21 bases lay in between. Looked up from germline, CDR1 is SGHRS and CDR2 is YFSETQ. CDR3 length equals 17 residues. The CDR3 is CASSLPLGTLITNEQFF. DNA for the CDR3: TGCGCCAGCAGCTTGCCTCTAGGGACACTCATTACAAATGAGCAGTTCTTC.

This clone showed up just a few times. CDR3 nucleotide sequence: TGTGCCTGCGCCGGGGGCAATGAGCAGTTCTTC. This translates into CACAGGNEQFF. V gene TRBV5-4 combines with J gene TRBJ2-1; TRBD2 is a possible D gene (6 bases). Germline CDR1 is SGHNT and CDR2 is YYREEE (reference sequence). The CDR3 length is 11 residues. V lost 10 bases and J lost 6, with 11 bases in between.

Only one count was recorded for this clone. The J gene is TRBJ2-1, the V gene TRBV6-1; 10 nucleotides align to TRBD1. The trim removed 8 bases at V and 4 bases at J, leaving 2 bases unmatched. This CDR3 has 13 amino acids. The germline V gene has CDR1 MNHNS and CDR2 SASEGT. The CDR3 sequence is CASWTGGYNEQFF. DNA for the CDR3: TGTGCCAGCTGGACAGGGGGTTACAATGAGCAGTTCTTC.

This chain links TRBV19 with TRBJ1-2, with D possibly TRBD1 on 6 matching bases. V gave up 5 bases and J gave up 6 bases, with 10 bases separating them. Per the germline V gene, CDR1 is LNHDA and CDR2 is SQIVND (reference sequence). The length of the CDR3 is 12 residues. The CDR3 DNA reads as TGTGCCAGTAGTTCGAGGACAGATGGCTACACCTTC. This translates into CASSSRTDGYTF.